Sequencing of this T cell receptor (beta chain) was carried out in a study of T-cell reconstitution after alpha-beta-depleted transplantation in children. General observations from the study: The study reportedly traced alpha-beta T cells about two months after transplant to several hundred expanded graft clones.

During its preparation, the TCRbeta library received unique molecular identifiers. TCRdb re-derived calls from the PCR reads in MiXCR, one entry per CDR3 protein. The table has some 190,000 distinct CDR3 sequences, 11% seen once. This clonotype was seen many times. Antigen specificity is unknown. CDR1 is SGHTA and CDR2 is FQGNSA in the germline V gene. There are 12 residues in the CDR3. V was pared by 5 bases and J by 11 bases, with 14 bases between. The rearrangement joins TRBV7-2 to TRBJ2-3; no reliable D call. The sequence was collected from a boy between 2 and 10 years old with acute myeloid leukemia, due to receive a stem cell transplant. Specimen: PBMCs, collected before TCRalphabeta/CD19-depleted stem cell transplant. In DNA form, the CDR3 reads TGTGCCAGCAGCCAGGACCACAGACAGCAGTATTTT. Amino acids: CASSQDHRQQYF.